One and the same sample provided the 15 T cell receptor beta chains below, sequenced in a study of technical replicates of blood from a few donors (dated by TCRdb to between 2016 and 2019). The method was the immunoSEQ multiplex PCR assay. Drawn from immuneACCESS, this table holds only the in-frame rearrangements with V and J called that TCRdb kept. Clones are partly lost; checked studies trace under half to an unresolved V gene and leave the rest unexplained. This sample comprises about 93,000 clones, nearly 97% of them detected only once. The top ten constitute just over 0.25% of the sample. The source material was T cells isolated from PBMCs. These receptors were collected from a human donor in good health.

This CDR3 reads CSVTDRLSYEQYF. The CDR3 DNA is TGCAGCGTTACTGACAGGCTCTCCTACGAGCAGTACTTC. V usage is TRBV29-1 and J usage is TRBJ2-7; tentative D call: TRBD1 (6 bases). The CDR3 extends over 13 amino acids. Germline V gene lookup returns CDR1 SQVTM and CDR2 ANQGSEA. The V and J ends lost 5 bases and 0 bases respectively, with 11 bases between them.

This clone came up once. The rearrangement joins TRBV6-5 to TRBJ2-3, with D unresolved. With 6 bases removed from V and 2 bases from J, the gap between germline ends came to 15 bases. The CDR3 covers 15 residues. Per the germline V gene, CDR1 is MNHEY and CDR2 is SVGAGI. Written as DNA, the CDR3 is TGTGCCAGCAGACAATTAAGCGATTACACAGATACGCAGTATTTT. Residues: CASRQLSDYTDTQYF.

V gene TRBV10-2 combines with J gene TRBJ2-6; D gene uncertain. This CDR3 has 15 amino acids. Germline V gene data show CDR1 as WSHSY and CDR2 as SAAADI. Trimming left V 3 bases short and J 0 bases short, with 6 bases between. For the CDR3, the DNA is TGCGCCAGCAGTGAATGGAGCTCTGGGGCCAACGTCCTGACTTTC. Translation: CASSEWSSGANVLTF.

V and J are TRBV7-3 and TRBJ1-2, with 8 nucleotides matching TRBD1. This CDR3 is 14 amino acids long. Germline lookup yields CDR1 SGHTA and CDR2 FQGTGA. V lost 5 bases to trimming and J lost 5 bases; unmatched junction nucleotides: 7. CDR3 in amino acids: CASSAGQGSYGYTF. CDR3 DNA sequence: TGTGCCAGCAGCGCCGGACAGGGATCGTATGGCTACACCTTC.

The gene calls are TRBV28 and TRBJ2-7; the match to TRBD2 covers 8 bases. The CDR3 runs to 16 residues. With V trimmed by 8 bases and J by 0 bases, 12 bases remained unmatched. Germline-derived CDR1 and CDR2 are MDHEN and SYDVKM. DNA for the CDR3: TGTGCCAGCTTCGATAGCGGGGCAGGGTTCTCCTACGAGCAGTACTTC. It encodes CASFDSGAGFSYEQYF. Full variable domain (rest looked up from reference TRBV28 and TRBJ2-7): DVKVTQSSRYLVKRTGEKVFLECVQDMDHENMFWYRQDPGLGLRLIYFSYDVKMKEKGDIPEGYSVSREKKERFSLILESASTNQTSMYLCASFDSGAGFSYEQYFGPGTRLTVT.

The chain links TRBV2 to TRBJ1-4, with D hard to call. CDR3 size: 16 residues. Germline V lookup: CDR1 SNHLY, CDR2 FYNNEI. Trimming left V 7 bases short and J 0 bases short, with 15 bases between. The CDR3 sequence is CASTLNPVTTNEKLFF. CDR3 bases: TGTGCCAGCACCCTGAACCCGGTGACAACTAATGAAAAACTGTTTTTT.

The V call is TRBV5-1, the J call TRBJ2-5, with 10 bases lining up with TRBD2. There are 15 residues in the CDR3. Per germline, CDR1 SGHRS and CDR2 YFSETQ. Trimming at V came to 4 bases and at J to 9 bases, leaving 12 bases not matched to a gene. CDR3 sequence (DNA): TGCGCCAGCAGCCCGACTAGCGGGTTATTACGGGCCCAGTACTTC. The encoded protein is CASSPTSGLLRAQYF. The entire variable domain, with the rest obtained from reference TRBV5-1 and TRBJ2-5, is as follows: KAGVTQTPRYLIKTRGQQVTLSCSPISGHRSVSWYQQTPGQGLQFLFEYFSETQRNKGNFPGRFSGRQFSNSRSEMNVSTLELGDSALYLCASSPTSGLLRAQYFGPGTRLLVL.

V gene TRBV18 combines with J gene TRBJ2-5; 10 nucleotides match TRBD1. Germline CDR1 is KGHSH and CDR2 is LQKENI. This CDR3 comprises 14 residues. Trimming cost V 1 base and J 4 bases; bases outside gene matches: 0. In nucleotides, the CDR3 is TGTGCCAGCTCACCACGGGACAGGGGAGAGACCCAGTACTTC. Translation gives CASSPRDRGETQYF. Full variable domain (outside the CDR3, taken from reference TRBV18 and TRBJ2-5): NAGVMQNPRHLVRRRGQEARLRCSPMKGHSHVYWYRQLPEEGLKFMVYLQKENIIDESGMPKERFSAEFPKEGPSILRIQQVVRGDSAAYFCASSPRDRGETQYFGPGTRLLVL.

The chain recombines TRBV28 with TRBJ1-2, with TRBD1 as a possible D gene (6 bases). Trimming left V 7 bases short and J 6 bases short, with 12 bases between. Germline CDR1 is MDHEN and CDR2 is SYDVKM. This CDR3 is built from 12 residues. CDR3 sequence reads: CASTQGYNGYTF. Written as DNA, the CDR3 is TGTGCCAGCACTCAGGGGTACAATGGCTACACCTTC.

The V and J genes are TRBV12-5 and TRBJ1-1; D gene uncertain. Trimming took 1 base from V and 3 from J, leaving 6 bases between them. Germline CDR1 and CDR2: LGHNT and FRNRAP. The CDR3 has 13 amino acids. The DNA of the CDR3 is TGTGCTAGTGGTTTGGAGTCGGACACTGAAGCTTTCTTT. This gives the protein CASGLESDTEAFF.

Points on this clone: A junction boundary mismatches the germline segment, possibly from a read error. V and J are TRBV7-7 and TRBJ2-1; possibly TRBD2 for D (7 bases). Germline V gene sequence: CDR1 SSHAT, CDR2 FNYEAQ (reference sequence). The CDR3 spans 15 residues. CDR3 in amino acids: CASSEGGGRINEQFF. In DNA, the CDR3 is TGTGCTAGCAGCGAGGGGGGGGGCCGAATCAATGAGCAGTTCTTC.

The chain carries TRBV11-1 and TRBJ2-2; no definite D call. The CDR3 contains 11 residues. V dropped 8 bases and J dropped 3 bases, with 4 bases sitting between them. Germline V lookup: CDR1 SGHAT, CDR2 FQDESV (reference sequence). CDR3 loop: CASEDTGELFF. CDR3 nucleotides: TGTGCCAGCGAGGACACCGGGGAGCTGTTTTTT.

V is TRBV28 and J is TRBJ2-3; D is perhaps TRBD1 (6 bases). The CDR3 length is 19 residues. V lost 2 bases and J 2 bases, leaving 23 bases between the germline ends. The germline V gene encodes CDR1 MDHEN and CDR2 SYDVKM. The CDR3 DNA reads TGTGCCAGCAGTTTAGGTTGGACAGCACAAACAAGGAACACAGATACGCAGTATTTT. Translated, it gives CASSLGWTAQTRNTDTQYF.

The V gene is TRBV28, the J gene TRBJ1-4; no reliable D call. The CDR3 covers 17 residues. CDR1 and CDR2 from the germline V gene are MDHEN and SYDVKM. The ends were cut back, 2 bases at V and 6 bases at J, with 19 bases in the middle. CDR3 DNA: TGTGCCAGCAGTTTACGGGATATTTGGGGAGTGGATGAAAAACTGTTTTTT. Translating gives CASSLRDIWGVDEKLFF.

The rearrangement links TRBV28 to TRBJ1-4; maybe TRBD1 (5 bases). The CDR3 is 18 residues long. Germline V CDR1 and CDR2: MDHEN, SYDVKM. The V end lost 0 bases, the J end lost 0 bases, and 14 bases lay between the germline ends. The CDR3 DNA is TGTGCCAGCAGTTTATGGGGGCGGCAGGGTGCAACTAATGAAAAACTGTTTTTT. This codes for CASSLWGRQGATNEKLFF.